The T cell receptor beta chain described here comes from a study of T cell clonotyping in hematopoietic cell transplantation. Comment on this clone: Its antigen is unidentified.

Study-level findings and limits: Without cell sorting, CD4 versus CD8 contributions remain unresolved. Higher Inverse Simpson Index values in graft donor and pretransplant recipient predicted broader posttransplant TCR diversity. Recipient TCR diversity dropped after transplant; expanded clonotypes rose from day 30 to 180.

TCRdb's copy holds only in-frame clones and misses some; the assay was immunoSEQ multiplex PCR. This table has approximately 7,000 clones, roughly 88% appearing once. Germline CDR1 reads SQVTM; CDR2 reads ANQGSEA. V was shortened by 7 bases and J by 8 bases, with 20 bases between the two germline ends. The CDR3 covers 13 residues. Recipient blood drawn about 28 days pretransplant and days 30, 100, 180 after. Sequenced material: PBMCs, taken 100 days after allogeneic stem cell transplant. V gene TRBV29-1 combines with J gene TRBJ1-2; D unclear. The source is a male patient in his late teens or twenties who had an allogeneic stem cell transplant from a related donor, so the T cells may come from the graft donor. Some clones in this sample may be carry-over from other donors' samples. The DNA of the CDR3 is TGCAGCGACACCAATACGGGAGAGGGAGGCTACACCTTC. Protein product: CSDTNTGEGGYTF.